These 11 T cell receptor beta chains came from one sample sequenced in a study of T cell clones after liver transplantation. Some clones are missing from TCRdb's copy, which holds only in-frame ones; the method was immunoSEQ multiplex PCR. This sample has about 51,000 clones, with 85% to 90% found just once. The sample was CD8+ T cells from blood, taken 12 months after liver transplant. The receptors stem from a human patient who received a liver transplant. Some T cells may have come from the graft donor.

This clone was counted a single time. The V gene is TRBV27, the J gene TRBJ2-7; D gene uncertain. The V and J ends lost 2 bases and 4 bases respectively, with 9 bases between them. The CDR3 loop spans 13 amino acids. Germline lookup yields CDR1 MNHEY and CDR2 SMNVEV (reference sequence). Here the CDR3 reads CASSLAVSYEQYF. The CDR3 region has the DNA TGTGCCAGCAGTTTAGCCGTCTCATACGAGCAGTACTTC.

The V gene is TRBV11-2, the J gene TRBJ2-2; no clear D. This CDR3 region has 11 residues. The germline V gene encodes CDR1 SGHAT and CDR2 FQNNGV. Trimming stripped 3 bases from V and 9 bases from J, with 5 bases between. CDR3 DNA sequence: TGTGCCAGCAGCTTCGGGCGGGAGCTGTTTTTT. This codes for CASSFGRELFF.

CDR3: CASMWDNSYNEQFF. In DNA form, the CDR3 reads TGTGCCAGCATGTGGGACAATTCCTACAATGAGCAGTTCTTC. The chain combines TRBV28 with TRBJ2-1, with D possibly matching TRBD1 (6 bases). CDR1 MDHEN and CDR2 SYDVKM come from the germline V gene. V lost 7 bases, J lost 1 base, and 11 bases lay in between. The CDR3 runs 14 residues.

The chain recombines TRBV30 with TRBJ2-7; TRBD2 matches 7 bases. This CDR3 contains 14 residues. V shed 2 bases, J shed 5 bases, and the junction held 9 bases outside the gene matches. Germline CDR1 reads GTSNPN; CDR2 reads SVGIG (reference sequence). CDR3 sequence reads: CAWSTGLAGDEQYF. The CDR3 DNA is TGTGCCTGGAGTACTGGTTTAGCGGGTGACGAGCAGTACTTC.

The rearrangement links TRBV6-6 to TRBJ1-1, with 7 bases identical to TRBD1. The CDR3 contains 15 residues. V was pared by 6 bases and J by 5 bases, with 12 bases of the junction left unmatched. Germline assignment: CDR1 MNHNY and CDR2 SVGAGI (reference sequence). Written as DNA, the CDR3 is TGTGCCAGCAGCTCTCTTACAGGGGTGCTAACTGAAGCTTTCTTT. Its translation: CASSSLTGVLTEAFF.

V gene TRBV27 combines with J gene TRBJ2-1, with TRBD2 matching 12 bases. CDR1 and CDR2 (germline): MNHEY, SMNVEV (reference sequence). V lost 1 base, J lost 6 bases, and 4 bases stayed unmatched. The CDR3 runs to 16 residues. The chain's CDR3 is CASSLLLAGGPNEQFF. CDR3 DNA: TGTGCCAGCAGTTTATTACTAGCGGGAGGTCCCAATGAGCAGTTCTTC.

This clone was counted between two and nine times. CDR3 sequence reads: CASSPDDYDTQYF. The CDR3, as DNA: TGTGCCAGCAGCCCAGATGATTACGATACGCAGTATTTT. This chain uses TRBV11-3 with TRBJ2-3; D is unresolved. The CDR3 length is 13 residues. The V end lost 5 bases, the J end lost 6 bases, and 12 bases lay between the germline ends. CDR1 SGHNT and CDR2 YENEEA come from the germline V gene.

The chain links TRBV30 to TRBJ2-3; 8 nucleotides agree with TRBD2. V trimming: 1 base; J trimming: 4 bases; junction bases outside the gene matches: 4. This CDR3 spans 14 amino acids. The germline CDR1 and CDR2 sequences are GTSNPN and SVGIG (reference sequence). The CDR3 sequence is CAWSELAAADTQYF. DNA for the CDR3: TGTGCCTGGAGTGAACTAGCGGCCGCAGATACGCAGTATTTT.

This chain connects TRBV28 to TRBJ1-5, with TRBD1 as a possible D gene (6 bases). Trimming pared 7 bases from V and 2 bases from J, leaving 15 bases between. The CDR3 is 15 amino acids. Germline V lookup: CDR1 MDHEN, CDR2 SYDVKM. The CDR3: CASTKWGAGNQPQHF. CDR3 in DNA: TGTGCCAGCACGAAATGGGGGGCTGGCAATCAGCCCCAGCATTTT.

The chain links TRBV5-6 to TRBJ2-1; no clear D gene. The V gene's germline CDR1 is SGHDT and CDR2 YYEEEE. The CDR3 loop spans 14 amino acids. The ends were cut back, 0 bases at V and 0 bases at J, with 4 bases in the middle. Here the CDR3 DNA reads TGTGCCAGCAGCTTGGCTAGCTCCTACAATGAGCAGTTCTTC. It yields the protein CASSLASSYNEQFF.

By share, this clone ranks as medium-sized (0.01 to 0.1%). The genes are TRBV10-3 and TRBJ2-7, with 7 bases identical to TRBD2. Germline trimming cut 10 bases from V and 2 bases from J; bases unmatched to any gene: 11. The CDR3 runs 14 residues. Per germline, CDR1 ENHRY and CDR2 SYGVKD. In DNA form, the CDR3 reads TGTGCCACCGGTCGGGGGGAGGGCGCCTACGAGCAGTACTTC. Translation gives CATGRGEGAYEQYF.